Listed below are T cell receptor beta chains from one sample, sequenced in a study of blood T cell repertoires in COVID-19. Only in-frame clones appear in the TCRdb table, and some are missing; sequencing was by immunoSEQ multiplex PCR. The sample carries 350,000 to 400,000 clones, 90% recorded once. What was sequenced was peripheral blood. These receptors originate from a man younger than 35 with active or convalescent COVID-19. Each CDR3 is given without its conserved first and last residue.

j_call,v_call,cdr3_aa
TRBJ1-1,TRBV11-2,ASSLDFEAF
TRBJ1-2,TRBV9,ASSSKQQGGPGSGYT
TRBJ2-2,TRBV7-3,ASSPRGWGTGELF
TRBJ2-1,TRBV11-1,ASSLRDSPYNEQF
TRBJ1-3,TRBV7-5,ARSQQVPSGNTIY
TRBJ1-5,TRBV7-8,ASSLWDSLVGQPQH
TRBJ2-3,TRBV15,ATSRVLVPDTQY
TRBJ1-1,TRBV4-1,ASSQYSSVTEAF
TRBJ1-5,TRBV11-2,ASSLDPGYQPQH
TRBJ2-3,TRBV4-1,ASSPLTRDTDTQY
TRBJ2-2,TRBV7-9,ASSLGREATGELF
TRBJ1-1,TRBV9,ASSVAGSTEAF
TRBJ1-5,TRBV28,ASRLPTKPQH
TRBJ2-2,TRBV24-1,ATSDPSGRMKTGELF
TRBJ1-5,TRBV9,ASSVGGTRGQPQH
TRBJ1-6,TRBV5-1,ASSLRPGVGNSPLH
TRBJ1-1,TRBV7-2,ASSSRLLGTEAF
TRBJ1-2,TRBV5-1,ASSLVQAELSYGYT
TRBJ1-2,TRBV7-8,ASSLGGQGAEGYT
TRBJ2-1,TRBV7-9,ASSLSGAYNEQF
TRBJ1-3,TRBV7-2,ASSFGQGVRNTIY
TRBJ1-5,TRBV27,ASSLAGSNQPQH
TRBJ2-7,TRBV27,ASSTLKRLYEQY
TRBJ1-6,TRBV18,ASSAVAGGGNSPLH
TRBJ1-2,TRBV6-5,ASSYGQGANYGYT
TRBJ2-7,TRBV7-8,ASSPRGTSVAYEQY
TRBJ2-1,TRBV6-4,ASSDSIRTTYNEQF
TRBJ1-6,TRBV7-7,AIARVVLRHSPLH
TRBJ2-1,TRBV11-3,ASSPRLGPREEQF
TRBJ1-3,TRBV6-5,ASSYSTATLGNTIY
TRBJ2-3,TRBV5-6,ASASSGVDTQY
TRBJ1-1,TRBV7-9,ASSLGRTGGKNTEAF
TRBJ2-7,TRBV3-1/TRBV3-2,ASSPGLAGVYEQY
TRBJ1-1,TRBV28,ASSPPLTGGKAF
TRBJ2-7,TRBV27,ASSIGRPYEQY
TRBJ1-5,TRBV5-6,ASSQNRGYSNQPQH
TRBJ2-1,TRBV27,ASSFLTVDSSYNEQF
TRBJ1-2,TRBV9,ASSPSRGLALPGDYGYT
TRBJ2-3,TRBV7-3,ASSLTYNRAADTQY
TRBJ2-7,TRBV28,ASSLGGGEQY
TRBJ2-3,TRBV5-1,ASSLAQNTDTQY
TRBJ2-7,TRBV5-4,ASSLASGAGEQY
TRBJ2-7,TRBV4-1,ASSSPGQGTYEQY
TRBJ1-5,TRBV21-1,ASSKDRRNQPQH
TRBJ2-7,TRBV2,ASRKTSGSSYEQY
TRBJ1-2,TRBV28,ASRRQGIGYGYT
TRBJ2-5,TRBV7-2,ASSPRGAETQY
TRBJ1-6,TRBV7-6,ASSLGGGLSYNSPLH
TRBJ2-7,TRBV27,ASTLGFSGGTGYEQY
TRBJ1-1,TRBV28,ASSSLKGANTEAF
TRBJ2-1,TRBV19,ASSPAGPLVYNEQF
TRBJ1-5,TRBV6-5,ASSSTTGVDQPQH
TRBJ2-1,TRBV28,ASSLLEASQRNEQF
TRBJ2-3,TRBV3-1/TRBV3-2,ASSTRVAGTTDTQY